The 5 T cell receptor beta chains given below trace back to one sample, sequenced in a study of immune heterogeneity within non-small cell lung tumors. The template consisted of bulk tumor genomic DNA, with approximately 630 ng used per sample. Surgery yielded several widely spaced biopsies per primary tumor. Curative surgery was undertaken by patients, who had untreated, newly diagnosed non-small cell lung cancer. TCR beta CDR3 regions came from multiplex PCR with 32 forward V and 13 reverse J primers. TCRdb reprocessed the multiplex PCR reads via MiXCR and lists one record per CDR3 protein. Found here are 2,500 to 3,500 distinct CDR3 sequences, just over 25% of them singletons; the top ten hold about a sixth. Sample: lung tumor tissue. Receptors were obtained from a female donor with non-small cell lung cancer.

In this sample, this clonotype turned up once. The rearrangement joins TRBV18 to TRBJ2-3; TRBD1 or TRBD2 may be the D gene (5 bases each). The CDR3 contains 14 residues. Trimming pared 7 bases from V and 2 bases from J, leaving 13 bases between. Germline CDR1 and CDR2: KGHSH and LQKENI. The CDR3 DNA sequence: TGTGCCAGCTACCGGGGCAGCAACACAGATACGCAGTATTTT. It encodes CASYRGSNTDTQYF.

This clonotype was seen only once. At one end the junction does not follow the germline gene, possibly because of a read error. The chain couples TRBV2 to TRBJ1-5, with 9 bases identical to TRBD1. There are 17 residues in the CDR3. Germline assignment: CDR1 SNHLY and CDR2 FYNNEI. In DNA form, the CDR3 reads TGTGCCAGCAGTTTTTTACCACAGGGGGCGCGAGATCAGCCCCAGAATTTT. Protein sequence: CASSFLPQGARDQPQNF. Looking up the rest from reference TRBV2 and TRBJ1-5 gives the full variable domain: EPEVTQTPSHQVTQMGQEVILRCVPISNHLYFYWYRQILGQKVEFLVSFYNNEISEKSEIFDDQFSVERPDGSNFTLKIRSTKLEDSAMYFCASSFLPQGARDQPQNFGDGTRLSIL.

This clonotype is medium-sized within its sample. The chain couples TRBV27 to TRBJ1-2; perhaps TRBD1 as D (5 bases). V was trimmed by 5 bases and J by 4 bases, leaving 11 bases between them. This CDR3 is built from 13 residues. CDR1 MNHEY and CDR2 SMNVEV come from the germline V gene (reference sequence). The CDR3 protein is CASSKGRVYGYTF. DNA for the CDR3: TGTGCCAGCAGTAAGGGACGGGTCTATGGCTACACCTTC.

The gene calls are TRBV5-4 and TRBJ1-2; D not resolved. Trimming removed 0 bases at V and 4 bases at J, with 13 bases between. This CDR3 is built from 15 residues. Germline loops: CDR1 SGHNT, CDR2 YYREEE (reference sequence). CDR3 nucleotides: TGTGCCAGCAGCTTGGCCCAGAGAGGAGTCTATGGCTACACCTTC. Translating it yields CASSLAQRGVYGYTF.

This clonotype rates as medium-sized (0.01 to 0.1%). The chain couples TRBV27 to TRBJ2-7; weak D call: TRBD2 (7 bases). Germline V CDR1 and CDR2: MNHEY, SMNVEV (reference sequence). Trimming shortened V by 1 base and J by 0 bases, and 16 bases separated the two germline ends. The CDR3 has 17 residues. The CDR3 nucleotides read TGTGCCAGCAGTTTATGGGGGGGCCCACCTTACTCCTACGAGCAGTACTTC. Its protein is CASSLWGGPPYSYEQYF.